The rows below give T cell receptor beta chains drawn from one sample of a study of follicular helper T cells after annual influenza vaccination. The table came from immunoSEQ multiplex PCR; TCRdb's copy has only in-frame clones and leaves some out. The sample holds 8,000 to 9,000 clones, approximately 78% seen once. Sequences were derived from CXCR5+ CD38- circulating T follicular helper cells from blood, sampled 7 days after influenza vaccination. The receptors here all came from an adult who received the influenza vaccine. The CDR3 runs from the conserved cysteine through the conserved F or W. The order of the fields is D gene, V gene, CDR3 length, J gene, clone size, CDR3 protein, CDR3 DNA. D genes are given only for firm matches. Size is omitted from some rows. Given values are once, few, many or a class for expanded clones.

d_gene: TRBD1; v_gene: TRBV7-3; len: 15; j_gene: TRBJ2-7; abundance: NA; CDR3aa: CASSLGTGYTYEQYF; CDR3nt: TGTGCCAGCAGCTTAGGGACAGGGTATACCTACGAGCAGTACTTC
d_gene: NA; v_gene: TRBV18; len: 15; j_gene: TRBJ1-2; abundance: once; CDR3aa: CASSPYKDEGYGYTF; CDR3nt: TGTGCCAGCTCACCCTACAAGGATGAGGGCTATGGCTACACCTTC
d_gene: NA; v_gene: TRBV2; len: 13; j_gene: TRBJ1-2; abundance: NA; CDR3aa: CASSADRYPGYTF; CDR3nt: TGTGCCAGCAGCGCCGACAGATATCCTGGCTACACCTTC
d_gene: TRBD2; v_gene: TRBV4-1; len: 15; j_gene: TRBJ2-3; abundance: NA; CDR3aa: CASSQEIGGGDTQYF; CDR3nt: TGCGCCAGCAGCCAAGAGATCGGGGGGGGAGATACGCAGTATTTT
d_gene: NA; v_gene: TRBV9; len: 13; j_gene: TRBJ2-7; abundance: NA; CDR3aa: CASSVGPFNEQYF; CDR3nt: TGTGCCAGCAGCGTGGGACCTTTTAACGAGCAGTACTTC
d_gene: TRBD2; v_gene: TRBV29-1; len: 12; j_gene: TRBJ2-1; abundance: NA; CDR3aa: CSVGPSGNEQFF; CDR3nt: TGCAGCGTTGGTCCTAGCGGTAATGAGCAGTTCTTC
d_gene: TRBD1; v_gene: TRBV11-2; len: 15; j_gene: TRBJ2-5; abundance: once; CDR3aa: CASSPWDRREETQYF; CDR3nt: TGTGCCAGCAGCCCATGGGACAGGAGAGAAGAGACCCAGTACTTC
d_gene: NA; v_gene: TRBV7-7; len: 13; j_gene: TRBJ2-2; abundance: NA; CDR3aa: CASSPGTTGELFF; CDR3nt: TGTGCCAGCAGCCCGGGAACTACCGGGGAGCTGTTTTTT
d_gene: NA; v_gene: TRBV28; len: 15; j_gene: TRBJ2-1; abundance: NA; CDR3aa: CASSFHGQGYNEQFF; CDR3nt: TGTGCCAGCAGTTTTCATGGTCAGGGGTACAATGAGCAGTTCTTC
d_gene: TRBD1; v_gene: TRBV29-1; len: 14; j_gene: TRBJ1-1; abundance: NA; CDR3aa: CSVLRTGLNTEAFF; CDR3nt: TGCAGCGTTTTAAGGACAGGGCTAAACACTGAAGCTTTCTTT
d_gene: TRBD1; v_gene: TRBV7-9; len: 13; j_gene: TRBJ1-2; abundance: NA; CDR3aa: CASSWQGDYGYTF; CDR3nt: TGTGCCAGCAGCTGGCAGGGGGACTATGGCTACACCTTC
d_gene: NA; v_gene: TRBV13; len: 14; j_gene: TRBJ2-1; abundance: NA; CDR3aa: CASSLLSAYNEQFF; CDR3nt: TGTGCCAGCAGCTTACTTTCAGCGTACAATGAGCAGTTCTTC
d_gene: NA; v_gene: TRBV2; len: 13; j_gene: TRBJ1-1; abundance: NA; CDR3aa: CACKTEDNTEAFF; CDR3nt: TGTGCCTGTAAGACGGAAGATAACACTGAAGCTTTCTTT
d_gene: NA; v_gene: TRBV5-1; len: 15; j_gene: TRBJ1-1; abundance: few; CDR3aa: CASSLTGSGNTEAFF; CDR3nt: TGCGCCAGCAGCTTGACAGGGTCGGGGAACACTGAAGCTTTCTTT
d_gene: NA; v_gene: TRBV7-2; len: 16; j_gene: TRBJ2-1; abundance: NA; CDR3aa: CASTQGRLRAHNEQFF; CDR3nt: TGTGCCAGCACCCAGGGCCGCCTGCGGGCGCACAATGAGCAGTTCTTC
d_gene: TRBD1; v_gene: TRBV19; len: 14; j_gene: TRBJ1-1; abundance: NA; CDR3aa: CASRSGQVNTEAFF; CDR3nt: TGTGCCAGTAGATCCGGACAGGTGAACACTGAAGCTTTCTTT
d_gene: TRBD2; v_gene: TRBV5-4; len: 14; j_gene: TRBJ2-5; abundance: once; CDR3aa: CASSRTSGRETQYF; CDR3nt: TGTGCCAGCAGCCGGACTAGCGGCAGGGAGACCCAGTACTTC
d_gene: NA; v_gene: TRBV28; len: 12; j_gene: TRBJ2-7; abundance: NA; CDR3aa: CASSLMSHEQYF; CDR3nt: TGTGCCAGCAGTTTAATGTCGCACGAGCAGTACTTC
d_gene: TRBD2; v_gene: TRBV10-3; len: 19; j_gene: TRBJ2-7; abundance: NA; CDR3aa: CAISDQLAGGPGTGYEQYF; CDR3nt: TGTGCCATCAGTGACCAGCTAGCGGGGGGGCCGGGAACCGGGTACGAGCAGTACTTC
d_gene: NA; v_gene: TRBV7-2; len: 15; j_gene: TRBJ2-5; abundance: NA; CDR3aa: CASSPRAGTPRAQYF; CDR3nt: TGTGCCAGCAGCCCCCGGGCGGGGACCCCTAGGGCCCAGTACTTC
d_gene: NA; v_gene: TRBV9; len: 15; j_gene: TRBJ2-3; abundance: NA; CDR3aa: CASSVLGIRTDTQYF; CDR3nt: TGTGCCAGCAGCGTATTAGGGATCCGCACAGATACGCAGTATTTT
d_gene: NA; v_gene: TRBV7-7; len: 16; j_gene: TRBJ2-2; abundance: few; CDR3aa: CASSRDSGYNTGELFF; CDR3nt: TGTGCCAGCAGCCGGGATAGCGGATATAACACCGGGGAGCTGTTTTTT
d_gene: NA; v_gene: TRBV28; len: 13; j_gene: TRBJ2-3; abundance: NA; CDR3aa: CASSFASMGTQYF; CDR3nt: TGTGCCAGCAGTTTTGCGTCGATGGGTACGCAGTATTTT
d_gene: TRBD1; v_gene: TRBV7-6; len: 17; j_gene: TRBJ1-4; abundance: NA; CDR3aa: CASSLGVRGRSNEKLFF; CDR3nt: TGTGCCAGCAGCTTAGGGGTCAGGGGGCGCTCCAATGAAAAACTGTTTTTT
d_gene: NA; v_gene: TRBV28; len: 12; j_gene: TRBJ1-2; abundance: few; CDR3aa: CAISPRGYGYTF; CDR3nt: TGTGCCATTTCGCCCCGGGGCTATGGCTACACCTTC
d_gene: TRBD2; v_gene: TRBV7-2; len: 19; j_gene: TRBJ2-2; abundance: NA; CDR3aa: CASSFLPMSGGALTGELFF; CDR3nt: TGTGCCAGCAGCTTCCTGCCCATGAGCGGGGGGGCCTTGACCGGGGAGCTGTTTTTT
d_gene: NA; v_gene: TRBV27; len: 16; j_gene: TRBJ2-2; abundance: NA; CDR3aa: CASSLRGLHLTGELFF; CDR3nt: TGTGCCAGCAGTTTACGGGGACTTCATCTCACCGGGGAGCTGTTTTTT
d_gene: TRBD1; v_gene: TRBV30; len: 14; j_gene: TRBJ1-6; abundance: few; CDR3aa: CAWSPGGDNSPLHF; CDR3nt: TGTGCCTGGAGTCCAGGGGGAGACAATTCACCCCTCCACTTT
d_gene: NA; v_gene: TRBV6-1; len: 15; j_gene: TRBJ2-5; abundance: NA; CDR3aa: CASSRAPDSQETQYF; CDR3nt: TGTGCCAGCAGTCGGGCTCCGGACAGCCAAGAGACCCAGTACTTC
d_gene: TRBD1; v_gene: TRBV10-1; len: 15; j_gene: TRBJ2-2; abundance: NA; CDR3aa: CASSTGVLNTGELFF; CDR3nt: TGCGCCAGCAGCACAGGGGTCTTGAACACCGGGGAGCTGTTTTTT
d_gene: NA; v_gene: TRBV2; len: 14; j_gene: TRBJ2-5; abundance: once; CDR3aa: CASSEDRIQETQYF; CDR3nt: TGTGCCAGCAGTGAAGACAGGATCCAAGAGACCCAGTACTTC
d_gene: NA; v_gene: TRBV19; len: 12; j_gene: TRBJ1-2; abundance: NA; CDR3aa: CASSMDNYGYTF; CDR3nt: TGTGCCAGTAGTATGGACAACTATGGCTACACCTTC
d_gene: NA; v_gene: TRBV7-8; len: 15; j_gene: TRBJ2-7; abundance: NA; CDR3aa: CASSPGVGTSYEQYF; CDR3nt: TGTGCCAGCAGCCCAGGGGTGGGCACCTCCTACGAGCAGTACTTC
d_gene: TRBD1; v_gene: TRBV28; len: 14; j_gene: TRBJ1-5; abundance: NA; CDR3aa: CASSLYAGGQPQHF; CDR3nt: TGTGCCAGCAGTTTATATGCAGGGGGTCAGCCCCAGCATTTT
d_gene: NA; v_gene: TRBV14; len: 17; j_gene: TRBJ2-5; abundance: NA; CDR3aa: CASSPIRTSPGEETQYF; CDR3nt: TGTGCCAGCAGCCCCATACGGACCAGTCCAGGGGAAGAGACCCAGTACTTC
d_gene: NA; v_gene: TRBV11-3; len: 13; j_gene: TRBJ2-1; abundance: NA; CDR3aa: CASSTIRYNEQFF; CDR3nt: TGTGCCAGCAGCACAATCAGATACAATGAGCAGTTCTTC